This T cell receptor (beta chain) was retrieved from a study of cytomegalovirus exposure and HLA in healthy donors. General study results and limits: Indistinguishable V segments, including TRBV6-2 and TRBV6-3, were excluded. CMV serostatus stood as the only immune exposure information on hand.

13 Jbeta primers and 60 Vbeta primers were used for the PCR. Using immunoSEQ multiplex PCR, the repertoire was profiled, and TCRdb retains in-frame clones only, with some absent. The sample carries more than 95,000 clones, around 10% recorded once. CDR1 is SGHRS and CDR2 is YFSETQ in the germline V gene. V was shortened by 0 bases and J by 5 bases, with 8 bases between the two germline ends. The CDR3 loop spans 14 amino acids. On this clone itself: What it binds is not known.

The sequenced sample was PBMCs. This clonotype was sampled from a man aged 40-49 years in good health and CMV-seropositive. The genes are TRBV5-1 and TRBJ2-2; a possible D gene is TRBD2 (5 bases). CDR3 DNA sequence: TGCGCCAGCAGCTTGGCTCTAGCTACCGGGGAGCTGTTTTTT. Translated, it gives CASSLALATGELFF. The whole variable domain, filled in from reference TRBV5-1 and TRBJ2-2, reads KAGVTQTPRYLIKTRGQQVTLSCSPISGHRSVSWYQQTPGQGLQFLFEYFSETQRNKGNFPGRFSGRQFSNSRSEMNVSTLELGDSALYLCASSLALATGELFFGEGSRLTVL.